This T cell receptor beta chain was sequenced for a study of shared clonotypes between healthy human individuals. The overall study: The donor group consisted of a couple of women and three men, aged 18 to 49. Study-level findings and limits: Sampling covered nothing but blood. Tissue TCR repertoires likely differ from those found in blood.

Losses at the gene ends were 4 bases for V and 3 bases for J; bases not matched to a gene: 4. The germline gives CDR1 MRHNA, CDR2 SNTAGT. There are 15 residues in the CDR3. An even split of each subset's genomic DNA across several immunoSEQ plates was performed. Libraries were prepared by immunoSEQ multiplex PCR; TCRdb keeps only in-frame clonotypes and omits some of them. Among about 560,000 clones, roughly four fifths were seen once, and the ten largest hold around 12%. Concerning this clone: As yet, its antigen is unknown.

Study donors comprised healthy, HIV-negative adults devoid of recent acute infection or vaccination. The sequence came from a woman between 40 and 55 years old in good health. Some clones in this sample may be carry-over from other donors' samples. The V and J genes are TRBV6-4 and TRBJ2-3; 10 positions agree with TRBD2. Material for sequencing was PBMCs. This CDR3 reads CASSVNSGGTDTQYF. DNA for the CDR3: TGTGCCAGCAGTGTCAATAGCGGGGGGACAGATACGCAGTATTTT.